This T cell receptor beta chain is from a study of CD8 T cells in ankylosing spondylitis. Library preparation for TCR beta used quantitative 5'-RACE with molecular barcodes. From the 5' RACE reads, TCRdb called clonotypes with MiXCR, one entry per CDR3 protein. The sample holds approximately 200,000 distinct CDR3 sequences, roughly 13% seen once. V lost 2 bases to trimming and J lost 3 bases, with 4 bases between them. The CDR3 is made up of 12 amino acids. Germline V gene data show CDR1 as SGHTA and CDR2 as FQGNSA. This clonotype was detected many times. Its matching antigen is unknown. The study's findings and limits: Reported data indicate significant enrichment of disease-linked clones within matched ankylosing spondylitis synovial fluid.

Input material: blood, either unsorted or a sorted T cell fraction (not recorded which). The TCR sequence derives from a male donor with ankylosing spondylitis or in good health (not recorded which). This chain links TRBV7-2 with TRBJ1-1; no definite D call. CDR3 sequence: CASSLWDTEAFF. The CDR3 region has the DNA TGTGCCAGCAGCTTATGGGACACTGAAGCTTTCTTT. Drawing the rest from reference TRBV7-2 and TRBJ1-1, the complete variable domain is GAGVSQSPSNKVTEKGKDVELRCDPISGHTALYWYRQSLGQGLEFLIYFQGNSAPDKSGLPSDRFSAERTGGSVSTLTIQRTQQEDSAVYLCASSLWDTEAFFGQGTRLTVV.